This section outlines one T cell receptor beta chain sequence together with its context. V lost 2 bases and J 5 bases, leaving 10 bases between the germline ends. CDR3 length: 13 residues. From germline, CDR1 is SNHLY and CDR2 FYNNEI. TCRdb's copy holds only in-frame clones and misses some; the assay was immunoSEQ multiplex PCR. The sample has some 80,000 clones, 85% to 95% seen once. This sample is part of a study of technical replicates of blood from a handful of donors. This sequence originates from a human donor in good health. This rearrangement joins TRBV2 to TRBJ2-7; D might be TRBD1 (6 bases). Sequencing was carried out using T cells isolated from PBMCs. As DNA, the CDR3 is TGTGCCAGCAGTGAATTGGCAGGGGACGAGCAGTACTTC. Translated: CASSELAGDEQYF.